A single T cell receptor beta chain is shown here with its context. The entry originates in a study of blood T cell repertoires in COVID-19. Study as a whole: Samples of COVID-19 (acute and convalescent) were obtained from the United States, Italy and Spain. The cDNA or gDNA used as material had been derived from T cells, B-cell-depleted T cells, or PBMCs.

Methods used by the authors: Amplification from reference gene primers served as the basis for estimated nucleated cell counts. Libraries were prepared by immunoSEQ multiplex PCR; TCRdb keeps only in-frame clonotypes and omits some of them. V, J and clone size derive from that table, while D and trimming were established from the DNA sequence. Altogether about 170,000 clones are present, approximately 86% being singletons, with the ten largest covering around 7%. Germline-derived CDR1 and CDR2 are LGHNA and YNFKEQ. Trimming removed 3 bases at V and 2 bases at J, with 10 bases between. CDR3 length: 14 residues.

The rearrangement links TRBV4-2 to TRBJ2-5, with a weak D call TRBD1 (5 bases). Sequenced material: peripheral blood. The receptor was derived from an elderly woman in a cohort sampled during active or convalescent COVID-19. This CDR3 reads CASSQDPGQETQYF. The CDR3 DNA reads as TGTGCCAGCAGCCAGGATCCAGGGCAAGAGACCCAGTACTTC.